Shown below are 8 T cell receptor beta chains from a single sample sequenced in a study of neurological immune-mediated disorders. TCRdb independently ran MiXCR on the 5' RACE reads; one entry per CDR3 protein. The sample yields about 59,000 distinct CDR3 sequences, 3.5% seen once. The sequenced sample was PBMCs. These TCRs come from a woman aged 25 to 39 with multiple sclerosis.

A word on this clonotype: One end of the junction does not line up with germline, which may come from a read error. Written as DNA, the CDR3 is TGTGTCAGCAGCTTGGAAAGGGGAGGAGTAAAACTGTTTTTT. This codes for CVSSLERGGVKLFF. The chain couples TRBV5-6 to TRBJ1-4, with D tentatively TRBD1 (5 bases). Germline lookup yields CDR1 SGHDT and CDR2 YYEEEE. The CDR3 has 14 amino acids.

This clonotype was observed at least ten times. This chain joins TRBV5-1 and TRBJ1-1; 10 bases are a match to TRBD1. V lost 5 bases and J lost 1; bases outside the gene matches: 2. This CDR3 is built from 14 residues. In germline, CDR1 is SGHRS, CDR2 YFSETQ. The CDR3 loop reads CASRGTGANTEAFF. CDR3 nucleotides: TGCGCCAGCAGAGGGACAGGGGCGAACACTGAAGCTTTCTTT.

This clonotype was picked up many times. The chain couples TRBV7-2 to TRBJ2-2; no definite D call. The CDR3 consists of 12 residues. The V end was cut by 1 base, the J end by 7 bases, with 4 bases between. CDR1 SGHTA and CDR2 FQGNSA come from the germline V gene. The CDR3: CASSLVIGELFF. CDR3 coding DNA: TGTGCCAGCAGCTTAGTCATCGGGGAGCTGTTTTTT.

This clonotype was picked up many times. CDR3 DNA: TGTGCCAGCAGCCGATTATACGAGCAGTACTTC. Encoded protein: CASSRLYEQYF. The chain links TRBV25-1 to TRBJ2-7; D uncertain. Trimming left V 6 bases short and J 4 bases short, with 7 bases between. This CDR3 comprises 11 residues. Germline CDR1 MGHDK, CDR2 SYGVNS.

This clonotype was counted ten times or more. J is TRBJ2-7 and V is TRBV7-9; D call uncertain. The V end lost 7 bases, the J end lost 2 bases, and 12 bases lay between the germline ends. CDR3 length: 13 residues. Germline lookup yields CDR1 SEHNR and CDR2 FQNEAQ (reference sequence). CDR3: CASTHGLTYEQYF. The CDR3, as DNA: TGTGCCAGCACCCACGGCCTCACCTACGAGCAGTACTTC.

Only a few counts were recorded for this clonotype. CDR3 coding DNA: TGTGCCAGCAGCCCGCGGGAGGCCGGGGAGCTGTTTTTT. This encodes CASSPREAGELFF. This chain uses TRBV7-7 with TRBJ2-2; TRBD2 matches at 8 bases. There are 13 residues in the CDR3. Germline CDR1 and CDR2: SSHAT and FNYEAQ (reference sequence). J lost 6 bases, V lost 5 bases, and 2 bases had no gene match.

In this sample, this clonotype turned up many times. V and J are TRBV20-1 and TRBJ1-2, with D unclear. The germline V and J ends were trimmed by 5 bases and 7 bases, with 8 bases remaining between them. CDR3 length: 10 residues. CDR1 is DFQATT and CDR2 is SNEGSKA in the germline V gene (reference sequence). CDR3 in amino acids: CSALDVGYTF. As DNA, the CDR3 is TGCAGTGCTCTAGATGTTGGCTACACCTTC.

The CDR3 protein is CASSLSPGGRPTDTQYF. CDR3 DNA sequence: TGTGCCAGCAGCTTATCCCCGGGCGGGCGCCCCACAGATACGCAGTATTTT. V and J are TRBV11-2 and TRBJ2-3, with a tentative D call TRBD2 (5 bases). Trimming pared 2 bases from V and 2 bases from J, leaving 17 bases between. CDR3 size: 17 residues. Germline V gives CDR1 SGHAT, CDR2 FQNNGV.